This is a list of T cell receptor beta chains from one sample in a study of cytomegalovirus exposure and HLA in healthy donors. Profiled with immunoSEQ multiplex PCR; TCRdb holds only in-frame clones, not every one. The table has some 110,000 clones, over 70% seen once. Sample: PBMCs. All receptors derive from a female donor in good health and CMV-seronegative. Each CDR3 is given with its conserved first and last residue. The order of the fields is D gene, clone size, V gene, J gene, CDR3 protein, CDR3 DNA. A D gene is named only where the DNA matches it firmly. Size is stated for part of the rows, as once, few or many counts, or as a class when the clone is expanded.

>TRBD2|NA|TRBV10-1|TRBJ2-3
CASSSRDGRANTQYF
TGCGCCAGCAGCTCCCGGGACGGGAGGGCTAATACGCAGTATTTT
>NA|NA|TRBV11-2|TRBJ1-1
CASSLEAPNEAFF
TGTGCCAGCAGCTTAGAGGCCCCAAATGAAGCTTTCTTT
>NA|NA|TRBV5-6|TRBJ1-5
CASSLGGRGGQPQHF
TGTGCCAGCAGCTTGGGGGGGAGGGGAGGACAGCCCCAGCATTTT
>TRBD1|NA|TRBV9|TRBJ2-7
CASSVGTGTATYEQYF
TGTGCCAGCAGCGTCGGAACCGGGACAGCGACCTACGAGCAGTACTTC
>NA|NA|TRBV28|TRBJ1-1
CASSLLGPRAATGAFF
TGTGCCAGCAGTTTATTGGGGCCCCGGGCCGCCACCGGAGCTTTCTTT
>TRBD2|NA|TRBV5-1|TRBJ2-3
CASSLTSGPGTDTQYF
TGCGCCAGCAGCTTGACTAGCGGGCCTGGCACAGATACGCAGTATTTT
>NA|NA|TRBV9|TRBJ1-2
CASSVLQDGRDGYTF
TGTGCCAGCAGCGTATTACAGGACGGAAGGGATGGCTACACCTTC
>NA|once|TRBV7-8|TRBJ2-5
CASSLEQGGGETQYF
TGTGCCAGCAGCTTAGAACAGGGGGGAGGGGAGACCCAGTACTTC
>TRBD1|few|TRBV11-2|TRBJ1-2
CASSLTRTGGYTF
TGTGCCAGCAGCTTGACACGGACAGGCGGCTACACCTTC
>TRBD1|NA|TRBV10-3|TRBJ1-1
CAIRNRGGNTEAFF
TGTGCCATCAGAAACAGGGGGGGAAACACTGAAGCTTTCTTT
>NA|few|TRBV9|TRBJ2-2
CASSVAEAGELFF
TGTGCCAGCAGCGTAGCTGAGGCCGGGGAGCTGTTTTTT
>NA|NA|TRBV5-1|TRBJ2-3
CASSLDSELSTDTQYF
TGCGCCAGCAGCTTGGATAGCGAATTAAGCACAGATACGCAGTATTTT
>TRBD1|NA|TRBV5-1|TRBJ2-2
CASSLQPRTGGGNTGELFF
TGCGCCAGCAGCTTGCAGCCCCGGACAGGGGGAGGAAACACCGGGGAGCTGTTTTTT
>TRBD2|NA|TRBV5-4|TRBJ2-7
CASSGAGVAEQYF
TGTGCCAGCAGCGGCGCGGGGGTAGCTGAGCAGTACTTC
>TRBD1|NA|TRBV7-8|TRBJ1-1
CASSLTGEWTEAFF
TGTGCCAGCAGCTTAACAGGGGAGTGGACTGAAGCTTTCTTT
>NA|NA|TRBV10-3|TRBJ1-1
CAISAPTLGGAEAFF
TGTGCCATCAGTGCGCCAACTTTGGGAGGGGCTGAAGCTTTCTTT
>TRBD2|NA|TRBV11-1|TRBJ2-3
CASGPGLAGGVTDTQYF
TGTGCCAGCGGCCCTGGCCTAGCGGGAGGGGTCACAGATACGCAGTATTTT
>TRBD2|NA|TRBV19|TRBJ2-1
CASRPGLAGEYEQFF
TGTGCCAGTAGGCCGGGACTAGCGGGGGAGTATGAGCAGTTCTTC
>TRBD2|NA|TRBV6-6|TRBJ2-1
CASSLLAGVYNEQFF
TGTGCCAGCAGTTTACTAGCGGGAGTCTACAATGAGCAGTTCTTC
>NA|NA|TRBV4-1|TRBJ2-7
CASSQGTDTYEQYF
TGCGCCAGCAGCCAAGGGACAGACACCTACGAGCAGTACTTC
>TRBD2|NA|TRBV6-5|TRBJ2-7
CASSSGLAGAPYEQYF
TGTGCCAGCAGTTCCGGACTAGCGGGAGCCCCCTACGAGCAGTACTTC
>NA|few|TRBV6-6|TRBJ1-2
CASSNSGVGYGYTF
TGTGCCAGCAGCAACTCAGGGGTTGGCTATGGCTACACCTTC
>NA|NA|TRBV11-2|TRBJ1-3
CASSSTVLSGNTIYF
TGTGCCAGCAGCTCCACAGTTCTCTCTGGAAACACCATATATTTT
>NA|NA|TRBV5-5|TRBJ1-2
CASSLGQSLYGYTF
TGTGCCAGCAGCCTCGGACAGAGCCTCTATGGCTACACCTTC
>TRBD2|NA|TRBV29-1|TRBJ2-1
CSVGGDGEVNEQFF
TGCAGCGTGGGGGGGGACGGGGAGGTAAATGAGCAGTTCTTC
>TRBD1|NA|TRBV4-3|TRBJ1-2
CASSQDRAQGARDGYTF
TGCGCCAGCAGCCAAGATCGGGCGCAGGGGGCAAGGGATGGCTACACCTTC
>TRBD2|NA|TRBV6-4|TRBJ2-7
CASSDPVPGTSGSYEQYF
TGTGCCAGCAGTGACCCCGTGCCGGGGACTAGCGGTTCGTACGAGCAGTACTTC